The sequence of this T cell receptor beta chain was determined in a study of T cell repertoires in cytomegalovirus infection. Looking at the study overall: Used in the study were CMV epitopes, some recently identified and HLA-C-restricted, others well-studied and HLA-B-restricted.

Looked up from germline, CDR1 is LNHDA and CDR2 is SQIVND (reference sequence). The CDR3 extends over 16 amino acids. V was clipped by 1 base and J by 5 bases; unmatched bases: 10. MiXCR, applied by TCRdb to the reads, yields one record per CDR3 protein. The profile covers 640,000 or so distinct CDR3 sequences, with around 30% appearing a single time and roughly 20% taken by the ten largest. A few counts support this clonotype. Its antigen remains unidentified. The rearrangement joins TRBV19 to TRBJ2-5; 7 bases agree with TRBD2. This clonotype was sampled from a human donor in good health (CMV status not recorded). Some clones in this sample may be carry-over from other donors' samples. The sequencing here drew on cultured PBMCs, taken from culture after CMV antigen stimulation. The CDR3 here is CASSIGGSPPGETQYF. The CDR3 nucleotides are TGTGCCAGTAGTATAGGCGGGAGTCCGCCGGGGGAGACCCAGTACTTC.